This T cell receptor (beta chain) was sequenced for a study of T cell repertoires and leukemia-associated antigens. A single record per CDR3 protein comes from TCRdb applying MiXCR to the 5' RACE reads. The data hold roughly 12,000 distinct CDR3 sequences, with 35% to 45% observed a single time. The CDR3 contains 15 residues. The germline gives CDR1 SQVTM, CDR2 ANQGSEA. V was clipped by 4 bases and J by 4 bases, with 17 bases between them. The table lists this clonotype with a few counts. What it recognizes is unknown. The rearrangement links TRBV29-1 to TRBJ2-1; D is unresolved. The sequence came from a female donor in good health. Sequencing used CD3+ T cells sorted from blood and cultured. The CDR3 DNA reads TGCAGCGTTGCCGACCCCCTCAAGAGTTACAATGAGCAGTTCTTC. It yields the protein CSVADPLKSYNEQFF.